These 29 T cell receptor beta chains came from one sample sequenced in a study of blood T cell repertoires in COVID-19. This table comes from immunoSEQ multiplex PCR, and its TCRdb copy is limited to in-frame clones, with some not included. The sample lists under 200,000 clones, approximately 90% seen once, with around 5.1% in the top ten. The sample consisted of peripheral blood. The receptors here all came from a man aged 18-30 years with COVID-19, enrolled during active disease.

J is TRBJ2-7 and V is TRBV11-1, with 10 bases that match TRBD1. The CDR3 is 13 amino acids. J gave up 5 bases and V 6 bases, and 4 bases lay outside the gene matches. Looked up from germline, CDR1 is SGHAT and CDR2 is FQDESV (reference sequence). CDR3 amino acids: CASSQDRGDEQYF. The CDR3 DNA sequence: TGTGCCAGCAGTCAGGACAGGGGGGACGAGCAGTACTTC.

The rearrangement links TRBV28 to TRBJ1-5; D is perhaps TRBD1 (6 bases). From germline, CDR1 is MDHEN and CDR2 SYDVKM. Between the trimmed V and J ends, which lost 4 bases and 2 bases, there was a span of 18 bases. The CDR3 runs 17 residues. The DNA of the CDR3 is TGTGCCAGCAGTTCACGATCAAGGGGGGGCGGCAATCAGCCCCAGCATTTT. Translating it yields CASSSRSRGGGNQPQHF. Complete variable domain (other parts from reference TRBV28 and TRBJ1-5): DVKVTQSSRYLVKRTGEKVFLECVQDMDHENMFWYRQDPGLGLRLIYFSYDVKMKEKGDIPEGYSVSREKKERFSLILESASTNQTSMYLCASSSRSRGGGNQPQHFGDGTRLSIL.

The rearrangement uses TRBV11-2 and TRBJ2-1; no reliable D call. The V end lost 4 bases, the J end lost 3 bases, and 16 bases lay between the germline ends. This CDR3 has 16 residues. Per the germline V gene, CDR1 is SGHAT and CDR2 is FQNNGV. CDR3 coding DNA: TGTGCCAGCAGCTCCCCCGTTGAGGATCTCTACAATGAGCAGTTCTTC. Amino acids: CASSSPVEDLYNEQFF.

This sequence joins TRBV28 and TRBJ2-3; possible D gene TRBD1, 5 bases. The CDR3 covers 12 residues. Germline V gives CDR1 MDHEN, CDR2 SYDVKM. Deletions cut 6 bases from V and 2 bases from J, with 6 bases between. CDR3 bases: TGTGCCAGCAGGACAGACACAGATACGCAGTATTTT. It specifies CASRTDTDTQYF.

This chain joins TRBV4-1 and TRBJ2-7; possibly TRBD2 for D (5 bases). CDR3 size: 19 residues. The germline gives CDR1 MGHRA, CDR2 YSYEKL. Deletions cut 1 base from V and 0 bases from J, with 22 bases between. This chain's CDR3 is CASSQVPEYLMGSSYEQYF. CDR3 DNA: TGCGCCAGCAGCCAAGTACCTGAGTACTTGATGGGGAGCTCCTACGAGCAGTACTTC.

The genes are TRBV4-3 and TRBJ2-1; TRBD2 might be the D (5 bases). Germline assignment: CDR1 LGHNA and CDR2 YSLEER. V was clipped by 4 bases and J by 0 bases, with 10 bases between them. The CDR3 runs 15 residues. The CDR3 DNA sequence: TGCGCCAGCAGCCGCGTTCGGGGCTCCTACAATGAGCAGTTCTTC. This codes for CASSRVRGSYNEQFF.

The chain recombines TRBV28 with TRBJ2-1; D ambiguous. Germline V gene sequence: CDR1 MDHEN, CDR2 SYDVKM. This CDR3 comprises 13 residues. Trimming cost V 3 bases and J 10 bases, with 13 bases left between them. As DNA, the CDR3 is TGTGCCAGCAGTTTGGAAGCCGGCAGGGAGCAGTTCTTC. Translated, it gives CASSLEAGREQFF.

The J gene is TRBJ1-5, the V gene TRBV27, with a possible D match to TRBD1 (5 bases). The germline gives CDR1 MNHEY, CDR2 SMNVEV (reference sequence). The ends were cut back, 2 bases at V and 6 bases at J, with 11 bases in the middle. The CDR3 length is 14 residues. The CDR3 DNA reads TGTGCCAGCAGTTTACGGGGACTCAGTCAGCCCCAGCATTTT. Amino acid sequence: CASSLRGLSQPQHF.

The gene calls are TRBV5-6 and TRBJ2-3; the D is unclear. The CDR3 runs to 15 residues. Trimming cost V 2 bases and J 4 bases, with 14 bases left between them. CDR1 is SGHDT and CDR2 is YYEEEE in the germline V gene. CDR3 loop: CASSLDRLAPDTQYF. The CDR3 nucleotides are TGTGCCAGCAGCTTAGACCGCTTAGCCCCAGATACGCAGTATTTT.

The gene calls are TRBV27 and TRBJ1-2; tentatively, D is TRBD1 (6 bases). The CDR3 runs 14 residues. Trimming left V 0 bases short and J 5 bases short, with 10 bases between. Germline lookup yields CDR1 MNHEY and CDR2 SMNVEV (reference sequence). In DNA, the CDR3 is TGTGCCAGCAGTTTATCCAGTCAGGGGTATGGCTACACCTTC. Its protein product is CASSLSSQGYGYTF.

The CDR3 DNA reads as TGCAGTGCTAGGTGGCCCTACGAGCAGTACTTC. This codes for CSARWPYEQYF. The chain joins TRBV20-1 to TRBJ2-7; D is uncertain. Trimming took 3 bases from V and 2 from J, leaving 5 bases between them. CDR1 and CDR2 (germline): DFQATT, SNEGSKA (reference sequence). CDR3 size: 11 residues.

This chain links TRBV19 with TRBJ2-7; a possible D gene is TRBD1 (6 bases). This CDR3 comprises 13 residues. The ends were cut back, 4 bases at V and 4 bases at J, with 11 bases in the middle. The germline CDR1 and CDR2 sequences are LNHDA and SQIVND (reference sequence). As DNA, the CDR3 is TGTGCCAGTAGTACCCAGGGGAGTTACGAGCAGTACTTC. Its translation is CASSTQGSYEQYF.

The CDR3 spells CASSLASGGPYEQYF. The CDR3 coding sequence is TGTGCCAGCAGCTTAGCGTCAGGGGGTCCCTACGAGCAGTACTTC. V and J are TRBV7-9 and TRBJ2-7, with 7 bases identical to TRBD1. V was pared by 0 bases and J by 2 bases, with 4 bases of the junction left unmatched. This CDR3 is 15 amino acids long. The germline V gene has CDR1 SEHNR and CDR2 FQNEAQ (reference sequence).

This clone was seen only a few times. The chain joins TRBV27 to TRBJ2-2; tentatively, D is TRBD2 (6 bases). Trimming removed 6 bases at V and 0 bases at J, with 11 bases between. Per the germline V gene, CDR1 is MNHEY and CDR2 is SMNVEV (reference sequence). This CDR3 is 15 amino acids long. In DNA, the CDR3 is TGTGCCAGCAGGCCGGGACTCGCGAACACCGGGGAGCTGTTTTTT. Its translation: CASRPGLANTGELFF.

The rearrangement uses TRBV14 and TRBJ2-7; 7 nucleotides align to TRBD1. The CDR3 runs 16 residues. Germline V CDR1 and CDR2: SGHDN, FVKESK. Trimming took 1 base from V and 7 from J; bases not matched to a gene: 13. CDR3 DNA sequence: TGTGCCAGCAGCCAAGCGGGGACAGCCCGCAGATGGGAGCAGTACTTC. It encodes CASSQAGTARRWEQYF.

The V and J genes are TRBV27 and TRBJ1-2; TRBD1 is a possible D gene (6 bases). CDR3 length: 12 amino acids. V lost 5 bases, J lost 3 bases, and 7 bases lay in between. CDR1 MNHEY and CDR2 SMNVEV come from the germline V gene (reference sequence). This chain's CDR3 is CASSPGDYGYTF. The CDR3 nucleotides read TGTGCCAGCAGTCCAGGGGACTATGGCTACACCTTC.

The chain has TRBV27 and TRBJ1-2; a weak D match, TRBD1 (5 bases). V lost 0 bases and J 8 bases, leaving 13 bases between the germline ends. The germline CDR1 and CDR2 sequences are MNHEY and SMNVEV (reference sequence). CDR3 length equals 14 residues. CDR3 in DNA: TGTGCCAGCAGTTTATCGTTCAGGGCTCGCGGCTACACCTTC. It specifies CASSLSFRARGYTF.

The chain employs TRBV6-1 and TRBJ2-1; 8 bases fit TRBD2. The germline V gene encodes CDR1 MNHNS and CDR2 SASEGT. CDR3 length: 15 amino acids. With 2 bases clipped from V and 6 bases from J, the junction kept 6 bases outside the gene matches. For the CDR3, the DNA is TGTGCCAGCAGTGAAACCCTCGGACTAGCCAATGAGCAGTTCTTC. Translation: CASSETLGLANEQFF.

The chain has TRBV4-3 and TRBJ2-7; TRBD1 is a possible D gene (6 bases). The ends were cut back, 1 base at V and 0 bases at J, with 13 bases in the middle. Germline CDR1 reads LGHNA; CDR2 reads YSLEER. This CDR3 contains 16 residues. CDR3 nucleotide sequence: TGCGCCAGCAGCCAAGCGACAGGCAGGAGCTCCTACGAGCAGTACTTC. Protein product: CASSQATGRSSYEQYF.

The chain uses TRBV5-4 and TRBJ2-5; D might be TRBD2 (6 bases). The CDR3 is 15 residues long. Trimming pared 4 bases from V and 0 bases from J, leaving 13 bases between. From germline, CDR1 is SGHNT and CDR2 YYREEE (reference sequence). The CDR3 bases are TGTGCCAGCAGCCCCCGCCTAGCGAACCAAGAGACCCAGTACTTC. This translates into CASSPRLANQETQYF.

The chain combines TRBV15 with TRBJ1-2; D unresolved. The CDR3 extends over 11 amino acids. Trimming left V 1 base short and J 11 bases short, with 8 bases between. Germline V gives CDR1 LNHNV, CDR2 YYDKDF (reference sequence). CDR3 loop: CATSRGYGYTF. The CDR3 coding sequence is TGTGCCACCAGCAGAGGCTACGGGTACACCTTC.

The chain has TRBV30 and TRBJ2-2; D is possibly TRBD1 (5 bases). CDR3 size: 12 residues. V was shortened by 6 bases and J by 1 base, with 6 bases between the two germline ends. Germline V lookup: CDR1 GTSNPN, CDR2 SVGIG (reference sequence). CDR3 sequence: CACQGNTGELFF. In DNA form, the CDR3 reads TGTGCCTGCCAGGGGAACACCGGGGAGCTGTTTTTT.

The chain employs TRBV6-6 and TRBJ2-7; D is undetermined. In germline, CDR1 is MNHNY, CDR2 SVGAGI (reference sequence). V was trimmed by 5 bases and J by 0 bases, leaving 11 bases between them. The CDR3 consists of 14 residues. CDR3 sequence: CASSPYLNSYEQYF. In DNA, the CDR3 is TGTGCCAGCAGTCCTTACTTAAACTCCTACGAGCAGTACTTC.

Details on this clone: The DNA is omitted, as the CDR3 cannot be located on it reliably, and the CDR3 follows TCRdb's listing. The CDR3 sequence is CASSFGRGTGEKLLF. The chain combines TRBV5-6 with TRBJ1-4; no check of the table's D call, TRBD1, against the DNA was made. Germline loops: CDR1 SGHDT, CDR2 YYEEEE. The CDR3 contains 15 residues when both ends are counted.

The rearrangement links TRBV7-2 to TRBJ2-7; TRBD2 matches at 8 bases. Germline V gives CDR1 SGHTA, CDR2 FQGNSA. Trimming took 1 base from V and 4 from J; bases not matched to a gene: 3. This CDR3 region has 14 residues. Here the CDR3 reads CASSLGLALYEQYF. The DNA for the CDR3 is TGTGCCAGCAGCTTAGGACTAGCGCTGTACGAGCAGTACTTC.

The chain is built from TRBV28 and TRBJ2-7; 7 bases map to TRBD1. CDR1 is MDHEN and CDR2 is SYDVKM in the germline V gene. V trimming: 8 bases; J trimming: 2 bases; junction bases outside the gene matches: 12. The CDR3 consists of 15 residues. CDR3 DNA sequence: TGTGCCAGCCTCACAAACCGGGACAGTACCTACGAGCAGTACTTC. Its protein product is CASLTNRDSTYEQYF.

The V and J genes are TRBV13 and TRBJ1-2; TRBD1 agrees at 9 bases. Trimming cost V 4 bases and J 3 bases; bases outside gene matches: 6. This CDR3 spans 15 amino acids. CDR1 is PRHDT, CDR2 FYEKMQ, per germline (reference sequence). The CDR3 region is CASSSRTGEDYGYTF. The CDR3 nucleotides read TGTGCCAGCAGCTCACGGACAGGGGAGGACTATGGCTACACCTTC.

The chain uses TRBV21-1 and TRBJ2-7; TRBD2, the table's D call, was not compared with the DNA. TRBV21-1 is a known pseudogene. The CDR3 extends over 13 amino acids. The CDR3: CASSKFRDSGQYF. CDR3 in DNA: TGTGCCAGCAGCAAATTCCGGGACTCGGGGCAGTACTTC.

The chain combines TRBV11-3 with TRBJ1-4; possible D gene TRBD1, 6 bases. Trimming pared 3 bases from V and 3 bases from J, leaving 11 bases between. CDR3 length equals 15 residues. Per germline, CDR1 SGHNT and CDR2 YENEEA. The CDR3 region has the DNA TGTGCCAGCAGCTTCGACAGGCCCCCTAATGAAAAACTGTTTTTT. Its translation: CASSFDRPPNEKLFF.